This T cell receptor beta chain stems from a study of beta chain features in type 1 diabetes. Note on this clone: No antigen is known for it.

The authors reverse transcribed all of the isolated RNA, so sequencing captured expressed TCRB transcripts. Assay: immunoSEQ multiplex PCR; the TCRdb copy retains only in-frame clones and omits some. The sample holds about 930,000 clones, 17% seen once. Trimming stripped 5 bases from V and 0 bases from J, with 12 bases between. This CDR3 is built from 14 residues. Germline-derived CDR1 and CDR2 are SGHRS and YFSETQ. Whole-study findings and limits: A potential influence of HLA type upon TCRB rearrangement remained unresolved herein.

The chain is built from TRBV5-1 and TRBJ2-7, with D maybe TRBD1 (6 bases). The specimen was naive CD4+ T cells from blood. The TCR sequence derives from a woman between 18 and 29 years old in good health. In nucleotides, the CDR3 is TGCGCCAGCAGAGGGATGACAGGCTCCTACGAGCAGTACTTC. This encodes CASRGMTGSYEQYF.